This TCR beta chain emerged from a study of blood T cell repertoires in COVID-19. Turning to the study itself: Recovered participants had two consecutive negative NP/OP PCR tests, healthcare professional clearance, or symptom resolution.

Participants were aged 18 to 89 years from roughly 25 US areas. This CDR3 contains 12 residues. The V gene's germline CDR1 is SGHDT and CDR2 YYEEEE. As originally analysed: Nucleated cell number was recorded as an estimate derived from reference gene primer amplification. TCRdb's copy holds only in-frame clones and misses some; the assay was immunoSEQ multiplex PCR. Clonal size and the V and J genes are those of that table, whereas D and trimming came from the DNA. The data show over 150,000 clones, roughly 85% seen once. There are a few counts of this clone. A junction end diverges from the germline sequence, so it may reflect a read error.

The chain links TRBV5-6 to TRBJ2-7; D perhaps matches TRBD2 (6 bases). Sequenced sample: PBMCs or T cells enriched from blood (not recorded which). The sequence came from a woman aged 70-85 years in a cohort exposed to, infected with or recovered from COVID-19 (not recorded which). This CDR3 reads CASSSGGSSAAF. The CDR3 nucleotides read TGTGCCAGCAGCTCCGGAGGGAGTAGTGCGGCCTTC.